A selection of T cell receptor beta chains follows, all from one sample in a study of blood T cell repertoires in COVID-19. The method was immunoSEQ multiplex PCR; TCRdb's version includes in-frame clones alone and lacks a portion of them. The sample lists about 170,000 clones, roughly 84% occurring once. The sequencing sample was made of peripheral blood. The source is a man between 60 and 70 years old who had recovered from COVID-19. CDR3s include the opening cysteine and the closing phenylalanine or tryptophan. The D gene is left open where the match is weak. Only part of the rows carry a size: once, few, many, or a class if the clone is expanded.

>TRBD2|TRBJ2-1|-|TRBV24-1
CATSDPTSGADNEQFF
TGTGCCACCAGTGACCCGACTAGCGGGGCCGACAATGAGCAGTTCTTC
>-|TRBJ1-1|once|TRBV11-2
CASSPPGGGNTEAFF
TGTGCCAGCAGCCCACCGGGAGGAGGGAACACTGAAGCTTTCTTT
>TRBD1|TRBJ2-1|few|TRBV19
CASSIRGQGELNEQFF
TGTGCCAGTAGTATAAGGGGACAGGGGGAGTTGAATGAGCAGTTCTTC
>TRBD1|TRBJ1-3|once|TRBV5-6
CASSFTGGAAGNTIYF
TGTGCCAGCAGCTTTACAGGGGGCGCGGCTGGAAACACCATATATTTT
>-|TRBJ2-7|-|TRBV6-1
CASSEAPAETYEQYF
TGTGCCAGCAGTGAGGCCCCCGCGGAAACCTACGAGCAGTACTTC
>TRBD1|TRBJ2-3|-|TRBV2
CASSEGLRDRGRQDTQYF
TGTGCCAGCAGTGAAGGCCTCCGGGACAGGGGGCGTCAAGATACGCAGTATTTT
>-|TRBJ2-3|-|TRBV6-5
CASRASGTDTQYF
TGTGCCAGCAGGGCTAGCGGCACAGATACGCAGTATTTT
>-|TRBJ2-5|-|TRBV18
CASSPLLGETQYF
TGTGCCAGCTCACCTCTGCTAGGAGAGACCCAGTACTTC
>TRBD1|TRBJ2-5|-|TRBV29-1
CSVERSGQGETQYF
TGCAGCGTTGAAAGGTCCGGACAGGGGGAGACCCAGTACTTC
>-|TRBJ2-7|-|TRBV5-4
CASTKKGVSYEQYF
TGTGCCAGCACGAAAAAGGGAGTCTCCTACGAGCAGTACTTC
>TRBD1|TRBJ2-4|-|TRBV19
CASSNGRGGTGGLGPFQYF
TGTGCCAGTAGTAATGGGCGAGGTGGGACAGGGGGCCTTGGACCTTTTCAGTACTTC
>-|TRBJ1-1|-|TRBV7-2
CASSLRGEPGEAFF
TGTGCCAGCAGCCTCCGGGGGGAACCCGGTGAAGCTTTCTTT
>TRBD1|TRBJ2-7|-|TRBV7-8
CASSFRDRGEQYF
TGTGCCAGCAGCTTCCGGGACAGGGGCGAGCAGTACTTC
>TRBD1|TRBJ1-1|-|TRBV18
CASFTEAGTGGFF
TGTGCCAGCTTCACCGAGGCCGGGACAGGCGGTTTCTTT
>TRBD1|TRBJ2-2|-|TRBV20-1
CSASRQGANTGELFF
TGCAGTGCTAGTAGACAGGGGGCGAACACCGGGGAGCTGTTTTTT
>TRBD1|TRBJ1-2|-|TRBV29-1
CSVGQGGDYGYTF
TGCAGCGTCGGACAGGGCGGGGACTATGGCTACACCTTC